Shown below are 9 T cell receptor beta chains from a single sample sequenced in a study of shared clonotypes between healthy human individuals. The method was immunoSEQ multiplex PCR; TCRdb's version includes in-frame clones alone and lacks a portion of them. The sample includes approximately 2.1 million clones, over 85% seen only once; the top ten take 0.39%. Sequencing was carried out using naive CD4+ T cells from PBMCs. Sample subset: CD45RA+ positively selected. These receptors were taken from a man in his late teens or twenties in good health. Some clones in this sample may be carry-over from other donors' samples.

V gene TRBV5-4 combines with J gene TRBJ1-5; D remains unclear. Germline V lookup: CDR1 SGHNT, CDR2 YYREEE (reference sequence). This CDR3 comprises 12 residues. The CDR3 is CPARVRVQPQHF. In nucleotides, the CDR3 is TGTCCTGCCCGGGTTAGGGTTCAGCCCCAGCATTTT.

The rearrangement joins TRBV6-5 to TRBJ2-7, with D unresolved. V was cut by 5 bases and J by 3 bases, with 17 bases left in between. The CDR3 is 15 residues long. CDR1 MNHEY and CDR2 SVGAGI come from the germline V gene. CDR3 in amino acids: CASSREPGANYEQYF. CDR3 in DNA: TGTGCCAGCAGTCGAGAACCAGGAGCCAACTACGAGCAGTACTTC.

Only a few counts were recorded for this clone. The chain couples TRBV29-1 to TRBJ1-1; 9 nucleotides align to TRBD1. V lost 6 bases to trimming and J lost 4 bases; unmatched junction nucleotides: 9. Germline CDR1 is SQVTM and CDR2 is ANQGSEA. This CDR3 region has 14 residues. The CDR3: CSVAPQGAGTEAFF. For the CDR3, the DNA is TGCAGCGTGGCACCACAGGGGGCTGGCACTGAAGCTTTCTTT.

DNA of the CDR3: TGTGCCATCAGTGAGTTATCCCCTCATCGTGGTGGCTACACCTTC. It yields the protein CAISELSPHRGGYTF. This chain connects TRBV10-3 to TRBJ1-2; D is unresolved. Deletions cut 1 base from V and 7 bases from J, with 16 bases between. This CDR3 spans 15 amino acids. Germline CDR1 ENHRY, CDR2 SYGVKD.

The genes are TRBV11-2 and TRBJ1-3, with unresolved D. Germline CDR1 SGHAT, CDR2 FQNNGV. CDR3 length: 16 amino acids. The ends were cut back, 3 bases at V and 0 bases at J, with 12 bases in the middle. The CDR3 region is CASSFPRTSSGNTIYF. CDR3 DNA: TGTGCCAGCAGCTTTCCCAGGACGAGCTCTGGAAACACCATATATTTT.

CDR3 nucleotides: TGCGCCAGCAGCCGACTAGGGGGCTATGATGAGCAGTTCTTC. Protein sequence: CASSRLGGYDEQFF. The chain is built from TRBV4-1 and TRBJ2-1; a weak D match, TRBD1 (7 bases). Germline loops: CDR1 MGHRA, CDR2 YSYEKL. With 4 bases removed from V and 8 bases from J, the gap between germline ends came to 15 bases. CDR3 size: 14 residues.

The rearrangement uses TRBV18 and TRBJ1-1, with D possibly TRBD1 on 5 matching bases. Germline V gene lookup returns CDR1 KGHSH and CDR2 LQKENI. Trimming took off 6 bases at V and 13 bases at J, with 21 bases between the two ends. This CDR3 comprises 13 residues. The CDR3 bases are TGTGCCAGCTCCCCATCGGGGACCCTGGGGTTTTTCTTT. Amino acid sequence: CASSPSGTLGFFF.

The chain joins TRBV27 to TRBJ2-5; the D call may be TRBD1 or TRBD2 (6 bases each). The V and J ends lost 5 bases and 3 bases respectively, with 25 bases between them. The CDR3 extends over 18 amino acids. Per germline, CDR1 MNHEY and CDR2 SMNVEV (reference sequence). CDR3 region: CASSPNYGGSRGKETQYF. CDR3 DNA: TGTGCCAGCAGTCCCAACTACGGGGGTTCAAGGGGGAAAGAGACCCAGTACTTC.

The chain recombines TRBV29-1 with TRBJ1-1; D not certain. Trimming pared 4 bases from V and 1 base from J, leaving 16 bases between. The CDR3 loop spans 15 amino acids. Germline V gene data show CDR1 as SQVTM and CDR2 as ANQGSEA. CDR3 nucleotide sequence: TGCAGCGTTGTTTCCCCCAAACAACAGAACACTGAAGCTTTCTTT. It encodes CSVVSPKQQNTEAFF.